This T cell receptor beta chain emerged from a study of beta chain features in type 1 diabetes. What was sequenced were expressed TCRB transcripts, since all of the isolated RNA had been reverse transcribed. TCRdb keeps only in-frame clones here, not all; method: immunoSEQ multiplex PCR. The table lists roughly 300,000 clones, 7.5% to 9% of them singletons, with 0.44% in the top ten. Study outcomes and limitations: Compared to healthy donors, patients appeared to have naive, central memory and Treg TCRB repertoires that were more alike. A potential influence of HLA type upon TCRB rearrangement remained unresolved herein. Reduced insertions and increased deletions marked VDJ junctions in type 1 diabetes patients.

Concerning this clone: The antigen remains unidentified.

The V gene's germline CDR1 is SGHTS and CDR2 YDEGEE. The V and J ends lost 3 bases and 0 bases, in that order; junction bases with no gene match: 9. The CDR3 contains 17 residues. Donors contributed one heparinised blood draw apiece, averaging approximately 120 mL. What was sequenced was central memory CD4+ T cells from blood. The rearrangement uses TRBV5-8 and TRBJ2-4, with 7 bases that match TRBD1. The sequence was collected from a woman younger than 35 in good health. CDR3 sequence: CASSYGTDTLAKNIQYF. In DNA form, the CDR3 reads TGTGCCAGCAGCTACGGGACAGATACCCTAGCCAAAAACATTCAGTACTTC.